Each of the 2 T cell receptor beta chains below was sequenced from the same sample in a study of blood T cell repertoires in COVID-19. The repertoire was sequenced with immunoSEQ multiplex PCR; TCRdb's copy has only in-frame clones and lacks some. The sample lists about 130,000 clones, around 79% occurring once. Sequenced material: peripheral blood. The receptors here all came from a woman in her 70s with COVID-19, enrolled during active disease.

The V and J genes are TRBV29-1 and TRBJ2-3; possible D gene TRBD2, 5 bases. Germline CDR1 and CDR2: SQVTM and ANQGSEA. The CDR3 runs to 13 residues. With 6 bases removed from V and 3 bases from J, the gap between germline ends came to 13 bases. The DNA of the CDR3 is TGCAGCGTGCTCCGGGGAACAACAGATACGCAGTATTTT. Its protein product is CSVLRGTTDTQYF.

This clone was found a few times. This chain joins TRBV2 and TRBJ1-2, with 9 bases aligning to TRBD1. CDR3 length: 14 residues. The J segment lost 8 bases and the V segment lost 6 bases, leaving 10 bases of the junction unmatched. Germline loops: CDR1 SNHLY, CDR2 FYNNEI. The CDR3 sequence: CASSPRQGQGGYTF. The CDR3 DNA is TGTGCCAGCAGCCCCAGACAGGGACAGGGAGGCTACACCTTC.